A selection of T cell receptor beta chains follows, all from one sample in a study of blood T cell repertoires in COVID-19. TCRdb keeps only in-frame clones here, not all; method: immunoSEQ multiplex PCR. The table has 90,000 to 120,000 clones, roughly nine tenths seen once. Sequencing used peripheral blood. Source of these receptors: a woman over 75 with acute or convalescent COVID-19. The CDR3 runs from the conserved cysteine through the conserved F or W. Fields, in order: clone size, D gene, J gene, V gene, CDR3 protein, CDR3 DNA. A D gene is named only where the DNA matches it firmly. Only some rows state a clone size, as once, few, many or a class for expanded clones.

>once|.|TRBJ1-2|TRBV6-5
CASNTGNSGYTF
TGTGCCAGCAACACAGGGAATTCAGGCTACACCTTC
>.|.|TRBJ2-2|TRBV5-1
CASSQTEGNTGELFF
TGCGCCAGCAGCCAGACAGAAGGGAACACCGGGGAGCTGTTTTTT
>.|.|TRBJ1-2|TRBV3-1/TRBV3-2
CASSHRNGLYGYTF
TGTGCCAGCAGCCATCGAAACGGTTTATATGGCTACACCTTC
>few|TRBD2|TRBJ2-1|TRBV11-3
CASSLDTSGGNNEQFF
TGTGCCAGCAGCTTAGACACTAGCGGGGGGAACAATGAGCAGTTCTTC
>once|TRBD1|TRBJ2-5|TRBV6-2/TRBV6-3
CASSLGQDEETQYF
TGTGCCAGCAGCCTCGGACAGGACGAAGAGACCCAGTACTTC
>once|TRBD1|TRBJ2-7|TRBV5-4
CASSLTGQGSYEQYF
TGTGCCAGCAGCCTTACAGGACAGGGATCCTACGAGCAGTACTTC
>.|.|TRBJ2-5|TRBV11-1
CASSLDGAMETQYF
TGTGCCAGCAGCTTAGATGGGGCGATGGAGACCCAGTACTTC
>.|.|TRBJ1-1|TRBV28
CASRDPRGTEAFF
TGTGCCAGCAGAGACCCTCGAGGCACTGAAGCTTTCTTT
>.|TRBD2|TRBJ2-3|TRBV10-1
CASSVSRGAGDTQYF
TGCGCCAGCAGTGTCTCGCGGGGGGCAGGGGATACGCAGTATTTT
>.|TRBD1|TRBJ1-5|TRBV15
CATGAGTGDQPQHF
TGTGCCACCGGAGCAGGGACAGGGGATCAGCCCCAGCATTTT
>.|.|TRBJ1-1|TRBV5-1
CASSFTGRGTEAFF
TGCGCCAGCAGCTTTACAGGGAGAGGCACTGAAGCTTTCTTT
>.|.|TRBJ2-7|TRBV5-4
CASSFDSPGEQYF
TGTGCCAGCAGCTTCGACAGCCCAGGGGAGCAGTACTTC
>.|TRBD2|TRBJ2-5|TRBV4-2
CASSQWGGQETQYF
TGTGCCAGCAGCCAATGGGGGGGCCAAGAGACCCAGTACTTC
>.|.|TRBJ1-6|TRBV7-3
CASSLTQVINSPLHF
TGTGCCAGCAGCTTGACCCAGGTTATCAATTCACCCCTCCACTTT
>.|.|TRBJ2-3|TRBV5-1
CASSLTGTDTQYF
TGCGCCAGCAGCTTGACGGGCACAGATACGCAGTATTTT
>.|.|TRBJ2-7|TRBV4-1
CASSQGLNEQYF
TGCGCCAGCAGCCAAGGGCTCAACGAGCAGTACTTC
>once|TRBD2|TRBJ2-5|TRBV18
CASSPVAGTSGETQYF
TGTGCCAGCTCACCAGTAGCCGGGACTAGCGGGGAGACCCAGTACTTC
>.|TRBD1|TRBJ1-2|TRBV9
CASSARDRGQFGYTF
TGTGCCAGCAGCGCAAGGGACAGGGGGCAGTTTGGCTACACCTTC
>once|TRBD2|TRBJ2-5|TRBV28
CASSSPLGGGAETQYF
TGTGCCAGCAGTTCACCCCTTGGCGGGGGGGCGGAGACCCAGTACTTC
>.|TRBD1|TRBJ1-6|TRBV4-1
CASSLRDRNNSPLHF
TGCGCCAGCAGCCTCCGGGACAGGAATAATTCACCCCTCCACTTT
>.|.|TRBJ2-3|TRBV15
CATSRDWITTTDTQYF
TGTGCCACCAGCAGAGATTGGATTACTACCACAGATACGCAGTATTTT
>.|.|TRBJ2-7|TRBV10-2
CASSDPGAYEQYF
TGCGCCAGCAGTGACCCAGGGGCCTACGAGCAGTACTTC
>.|TRBD1|TRBJ1-5|TRBV19
CATGQGGQPQHF
TGTGCCACCGGACAGGGGGGCCAGCCCCAGCATTTT
>.|TRBD1|TRBJ2-7|TRBV11-2
CASSLGRDRNYEQYF
TGTGCCAGCAGCTTAGGCCGGGACAGGAACTACGAGCAGTACTTC
>.|TRBD1|TRBJ1-2|TRBV6-1
CASSETGQGASGYTF
TGTGCCAGCAGTGAGACGGGACAGGGGGCTAGTGGCTACACCTTC
>few|.|TRBJ1-5|TRBV12-3/TRBV12-4
CASSRQGNQPQHF
TGTGCCAGCAGTCGACAGGGCAATCAGCCCCAGCATTTT
>.|.|TRBJ1-5|TRBV27
CASSLFRAENQPQHF
TGTGCCAGCAGTTTATTCAGGGCGGAGAATCAGCCCCAGCATTTT
>.|TRBD2|TRBJ2-3|TRBV9
CASSVETAGGVYSTDTQYF
TGTGCCAGCAGCGTAGAAACAGCGGGGGGTGTATATAGTACAGATACGCAGTATTTT
>.|TRBD2|TRBJ2-7|TRBV5-1
CASNSGGYEQYF
TGCGCCAGCAACAGCGGGGGTTACGAGCAGTACTTC
>.|.|TRBJ1-3|TRBV9
CASSVGEGPGFGNTIYF
TGTGCCAGCAGCGTAGGGGAGGGTCCAGGGTTCGGAAACACCATATATTTT
>.|TRBD1|TRBJ1-6|TRBV4-3
CASSQDGDRASSPLHF
TGCGCCAGCAGCCAAGATGGGGACAGGGCAAGTTCACCCCTCCACTTT
>.|.|TRBJ2-3|TRBV27
CASSPTRTAGDTQYF
TGTGCCAGCAGTCCCACCCGGACAGCTGGGGATACGCAGTATTTT
>.|.|TRBJ2-7|TRBV15
CATSRGDSTYEQYF
TGTGCCACCAGCAGAGGGGACTCCACCTACGAGCAGTACTTC
>.|.|TRBJ1-4|TRBV5-1
CASSMDGTNEKLFF
TGCGCCAGCAGCATGGACGGAACTAATGAAAAACTGTTTTTT
>.|.|TRBJ2-5|TRBV7-2
CASSRRDTQYF
TGTGCCAGCAGCCGTCGAGATACCCAGTACTTC
>.|.|TRBJ1-5|TRBV27
CASSSLGRGDHQPQHF
TGTGCCAGCAGCTCTCTGGGGAGGGGCGATCATCAGCCCCAGCATTTT
>.|.|TRBJ2-3|TRBV25-1
CASSEPGRNTQYF
TGTGCCAGCAGTGAGCCGGGGAGAAATACGCAGTATTTT
>.|.|TRBJ2-5|TRBV7-9
CASSLSLRGGETQYF
TGTGCCAGCAGCTTAAGCCTCCGGGGTGGAGAGACCCAGTACTTC
>.|TRBD1|TRBJ2-2|TRBV5-4
CASSRDRGTGELFF
TGTGCCAGCAGCAGGGACAGAGGCACCGGGGAGCTGTTTTTT
>.|.|TRBJ2-5|TRBV4-2
CASSLTLAGGRFLETQYF
.
>.|TRBD2|TRBJ2-1|TRBV2
CASSVTGGSSYNEQFF
TGTGCCAGCAGTGTCACGGGGGGGTCCTCCTACAATGAGCAGTTCTTC
>once|TRBD1|TRBJ2-5|TRBV2
CASSESPTGLQETQYF
TGTGCCAGCAGTGAATCCCCGACAGGGCTCCAAGAGACCCAGTACTTC
>once|.|TRBJ2-7|TRBV10-1
CASSDSGSYEQYF
TGCGCCAGCAGTGACTCGGGTTCCTACGAGCAGTACTTC
>.|.|TRBJ2-3|TRBV30
CAWSLGAAPDTQYF
TGTGCCTGGTCCCTCGGTGCCGCCCCAGATACGCAGTATTTT
>.|TRBD1|TRBJ1-2|TRBV30
CAWRTGHYGYTF
TGTGCCTGGAGGACAGGGCACTATGGCTACACCTTC
>.|TRBD1|TRBJ2-3|TRBV5-6
CASRLGLGQSTDTQYF
TGTGCCAGCAGACTCGGCTTGGGACAGAGCACAGATACGCAGTATTTT
>.|.|TRBJ2-6|TRBV9
CASSVEQGGSGANVLTF
TGTGCCAGCAGCGTAGAACAGGGCGGATCTGGGGCCAACGTCCTGACTTTC
>.|TRBD1|TRBJ2-1|TRBV19
CASSIGQGGSSYNEQFF
TGTGCCAGTAGTATAGGACAGGGGGGCAGCTCCTACAATGAGCAGTTCTTC
>few|.|TRBJ2-5|TRBV20-1
CSASIRGRGETQYF
TGCAGTGCTAGTATCCGAGGGCGGGGAGAGACCCAGTACTTC
>once|.|TRBJ1-2|TRBV12-3/TRBV12-4
CASSPPGTDGYTF
TGTGCCAGCAGTCCCCCTGGGACTGATGGCTACACCTTC
>once|.|TRBJ2-6|TRBV13
CASSLRGYSGANVLTF
TGTGCCAGCAGCTTAAGGGGTTACTCTGGGGCCAACGTCCTGACTTTC
>.|TRBD1|TRBJ1-2|TRBV9
CASSASGTGVGYTF
TGTGCCAGCAGCGCCTCCGGGACAGGGGTCGGCTACACCTTC
>.|TRBD1|TRBJ1-2|TRBV2
CASSEWGQGHTF
TGTGCCAGCAGTGAATGGGGACAGGGGCACACCTTC
>.|TRBD1|TRBJ1-3|TRBV7-9
CASSSFITGGSGNTIYF
TGTGCCAGCAGCTCATTTATCACAGGGGGCTCTGGAAACACCATATATTTT
>.|.|TRBJ2-7|TRBV10-3
CAISEGGGIFYEQYF
TGTGCCATCAGTGAGGGTGGAGGTATCTTCTACGAGCAGTACTTC
>.|.|TRBJ2-7|TRBV20-1
CSASLRDYEQYF
TGCAGTGCTAGTTTGAGGGACTACGAGCAGTACTTC
>.|.|TRBJ1-6|TRBV18
CASSPGGGGNSPLHF
TGTGCCAGCTCACCAGGCGGGGGCGGTAATTCACCCCTCCACTTT